The sequence of this T cell receptor beta chain was determined in a study of blood T cell repertoires in COVID-19. Study-level background: Sites in the United States, Italy and Spain provided acute and convalescent COVID-19 samples. T cells, B-cell-depleted T cells, or PBMCs provided the cDNA or gDNA that served as material.

Original handling: Cell counts per sample came from amplifying reference gene primers. The data were produced by immunoSEQ multiplex PCR, yet TCRdb's version contains in-frame clones alone and is incomplete. V and J calls plus clone size are reproduced from that table; the DNA served to infer D and trimming. This repertoire shows about 25,000 clones, around 88% found once; its top ten account for around 10%. Germline V gives CDR1 MNHEY, CDR2 SMNVEV (reference sequence). J was trimmed by 6 bases and V by 5 bases; bases with no gene match: 3. CDR3 length equals 14 residues. The genes are TRBV27 and TRBJ1-5, with 11 bases identical to TRBD1. The sample was peripheral blood. The clonotype was recovered from a human donor with active COVID-19. The donor label of this sample is uncertain. CDR3 in amino acids: CASSRTGGGQPQHF. The CDR3 bases are TGTGCCAGCAGTCGGACAGGGGGCGGTCAGCCCCAGCATTTT.